The T cell receptor beta chain under discussion was sequenced for a study of T cells in Graves' hyperthyroidism and ophthalmopathy. Study-wide findings and caveats: Prediction of ophthalmopathy progression came a median around 6 months pre-onset.

RNA transcripts were the template for amplifying TCR beta CDR3 regions. In the first-round RT-PCR of the TCR CDR3, the HTBI primer set was used. TCRdb ran MiXCR on the multiplex PCR reads and lists one entry per CDR3 protein. The profile shows almost 600,000 distinct CDR3 sequences, about 15% of them singletons. Patients aged 18 to 65 had newly diagnosed hyperthyroidism of under 2 months' duration. Patients with uncontrolled infections, other autoimmune diseases, pregnancy or lactation were excluded. This clonotype was recorded at least ten times. Its target is not known. Unmatched junction bases numbered 6, after V lost 3 bases and J lost 0 bases. Germline V gene sequence: CDR1 PRHDT, CDR2 FYEKMQ (reference sequence). The CDR3 extends over 17 amino acids.

Sequenced input: blood. This rearrangement joins TRBV13 to TRBJ1-3; TRBD1 matches 9 bases. This receptor was obtained from a woman aged 25 to 39 with Graves' hyperthyroidism that later progressed to Graves' ophthalmopathy. Here the CDR3 reads CASSLGTGFISGNTIYF. The CDR3 nucleotides are TGTGCCAGCAGCTTGGGGACAGGGTTCATCTCTGGAAACACCATATATTTT.